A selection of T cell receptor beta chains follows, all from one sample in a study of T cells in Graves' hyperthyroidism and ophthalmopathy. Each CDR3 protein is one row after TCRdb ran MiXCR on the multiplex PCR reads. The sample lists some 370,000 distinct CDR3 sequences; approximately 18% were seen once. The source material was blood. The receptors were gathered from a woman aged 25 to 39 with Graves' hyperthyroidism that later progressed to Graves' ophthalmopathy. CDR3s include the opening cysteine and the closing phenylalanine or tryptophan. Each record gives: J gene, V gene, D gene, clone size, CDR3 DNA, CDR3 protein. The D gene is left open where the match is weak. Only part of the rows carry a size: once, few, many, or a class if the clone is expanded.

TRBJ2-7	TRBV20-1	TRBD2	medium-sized	TGCAGTGCTCCGGGGGGGAGCCTCTACGAGCAGTACTTC	CSAPGGSLYEQYF
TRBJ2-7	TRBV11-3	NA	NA	TGTGCCAGCAGCCGCCAGGGGCTCTTACGGGAGCAGTACTTC	CASSRQGLLREQYF
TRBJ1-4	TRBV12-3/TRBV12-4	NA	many	TGTGCCAGCAGTTTAGTTGGTAATGAAAAACTGTTTTTT	CASSLVGNEKLFF
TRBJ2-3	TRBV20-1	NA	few	TGCAGTGCCAGCGCGGGTGATATCACAGATACGCAGTATTTT	CSASAGDITDTQYF
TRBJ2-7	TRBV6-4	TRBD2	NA	TGTGCCAGCAGTGAACTCCTAGCGGGGGTATACGAGCAGTACTTC	CASSELLAGVYEQYF
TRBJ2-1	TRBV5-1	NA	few	TGCGCCAGCAGCGGCGAGCGGCCGGACAATGAGCAGTTCTTC	CASSGERPDNEQFF
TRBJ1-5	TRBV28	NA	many	TGTGCCAGCAGGGGGGGGCAGGGAAGGCAGCCGGGGCAGCCCCAGCATTTT	CASRGGQGRQPGQPQHF
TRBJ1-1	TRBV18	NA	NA	TGTGCCAGCCAAGCGTCTGGGAACACTGAAGCTTTCTTT	CASQASGNTEAFF
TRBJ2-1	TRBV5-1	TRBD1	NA	TGCGCCAGCAGCTTGGAATCTCGACAGGGGAGATACAATGAGCAGTTCTTC	CASSLESRQGRYNEQFF
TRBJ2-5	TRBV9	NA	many	TGTGCCAGCAGCGTAGACGGGAAAGGTCAGGAGACCCAGTACTTC	CASSVDGKGQETQYF
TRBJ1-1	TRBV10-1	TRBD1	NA	TGCGCCAGCAGCACCGACAGGGGACTAGCGAACACTGAAGCTTTCTTT	CASSTDRGLANTEAFF
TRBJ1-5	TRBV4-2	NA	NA	TGTGCCAGCAGCCAAGGGTCAGGCAATCAGCCCCAGCATTTT	CASSQGSGNQPQHF
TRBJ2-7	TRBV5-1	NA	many	TGTGCCAGCAGTTTAAGGGGCGAGCAGTACTTC	CASSLRGEQYF
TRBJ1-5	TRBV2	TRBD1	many	TGTGCCAGCAGGGGACAGGGTCGCGGCAATCAGCCCCAGCATTTT	CASRGQGRGNQPQHF
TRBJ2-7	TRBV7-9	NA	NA	TGTGCCAGCAGCTTAATGGCTCCCGAGCAGTACTTC	CASSLMAPEQYF
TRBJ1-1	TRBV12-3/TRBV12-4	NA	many	TGTGCCAGCAGTTTTAGTATCATGAACACTGAAGCTTTCTTT	CASSFSIMNTEAFF
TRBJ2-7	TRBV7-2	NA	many	TGTGCCAGCAGCCCAGGACGGATCTCGGACGAGCAGTACTTC	CASSPGRISDEQYF
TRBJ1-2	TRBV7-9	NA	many	TGTGCCAGCAGCGGGGGGTATCGCTACACCTTC	CASSGGYRYTF
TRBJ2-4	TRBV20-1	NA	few	TGCAGTGCTAGAATCCGGGCGCTGCCGGCCAAAAACATTCAGTACTTC	CSARIRALPAKNIQYF
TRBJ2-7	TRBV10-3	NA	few	TGTGCCATCAGTGAGTACGACAGCTCCTACGAGCAGTACTTC	CAISEYDSSYEQYF
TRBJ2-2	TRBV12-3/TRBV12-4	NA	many	TGTGCCAGCAGTCCTGGTCATTTCACCGGGGAGCTGTTTTTT	CASSPGHFTGELFF
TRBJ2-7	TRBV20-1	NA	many	TGCAGTGTGTTCCGGAGCCCCTACGAGCAGTACTTC	CSVFRSPYEQYF